This T cell receptor beta chain is drawn from a study of blood T cell repertoires in COVID-19. Study as a whole: Italy, Spain and the United States were the sources of the convalescent and acute COVID-19 samples. PBMCs, B-cell-depleted T cells, or T cells were the source of the cDNA or gDNA that made up the material.

V was pared by 1 base and J by 4 bases, with 12 bases between. CDR1 is SGHRS, CDR2 YFSETQ, per germline. The CDR3 extends over 15 amino acids. In the original processing: Reference gene primer amplification yielded estimated nucleated cell counts. Clones were sequenced by immunoSEQ multiplex PCR, and TCRdb holds only the in-frame ones, with some missing. D and trimming come from the DNA, and the V and J calls and clone size come from that table. The table lists some 70,000 clones, 91% of them singletons. The TCR originated in a human donor in a cohort sampled during active COVID-19. This chain links TRBV5-1 with TRBJ2-1; D gene uncertain. Material: peripheral blood. CDR3 residues: CASSLWAEPYNEQFF. In DNA form, the CDR3 reads TGCGCCAGCAGCTTGTGGGCAGAACCTTACAATGAGCAGTTCTTC.